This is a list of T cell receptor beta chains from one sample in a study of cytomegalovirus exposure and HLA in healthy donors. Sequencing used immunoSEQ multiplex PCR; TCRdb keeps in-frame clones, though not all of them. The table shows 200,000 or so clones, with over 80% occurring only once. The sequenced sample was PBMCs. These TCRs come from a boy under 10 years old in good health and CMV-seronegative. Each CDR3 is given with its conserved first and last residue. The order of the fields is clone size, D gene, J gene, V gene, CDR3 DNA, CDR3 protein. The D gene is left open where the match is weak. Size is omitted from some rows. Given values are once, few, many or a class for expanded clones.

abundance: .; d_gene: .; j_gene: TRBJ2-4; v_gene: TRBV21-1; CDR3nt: TGTGCCAGCAGTCCGGGACGGGGGGACATTCAGTACTTC; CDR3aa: CASSPGRGDIQYF
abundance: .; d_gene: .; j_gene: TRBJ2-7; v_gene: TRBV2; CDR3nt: TGTGCCAGCAGTGTACAGGGTTTTAACGAGCAGTACTTC; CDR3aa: CASSVQGFNEQYF
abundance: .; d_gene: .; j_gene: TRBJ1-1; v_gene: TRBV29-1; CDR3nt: TGCAGCGTCGCACGGGGGAACACTGAAGCTTTCTTT; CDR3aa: CSVARGNTEAFF
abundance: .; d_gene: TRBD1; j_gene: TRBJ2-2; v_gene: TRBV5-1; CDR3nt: TGCGCCAGCAGTATAAGGGGACAGGGGACAAACACCGGGGAGCTGTTTTTT; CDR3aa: CASSIRGQGTNTGELFF
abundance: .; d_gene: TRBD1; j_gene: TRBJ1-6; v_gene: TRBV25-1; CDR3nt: TGTGCCAGCAGCCCGGCGGGACAGTATAATTCACCCCTCCACTTT; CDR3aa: CASSPAGQYNSPLHF
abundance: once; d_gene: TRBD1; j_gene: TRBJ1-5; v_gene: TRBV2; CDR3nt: TGTGCCAGCAGTGAGCGACAGGGGGCAGGGCAGCCCCAGCATTTT; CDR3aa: CASSERQGAGQPQHF
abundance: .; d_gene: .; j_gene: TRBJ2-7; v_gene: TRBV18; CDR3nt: TGTGCCAGCTCACCACCAGGACACTACGAGCAGTACTTC; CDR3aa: CASSPPGHYEQYF
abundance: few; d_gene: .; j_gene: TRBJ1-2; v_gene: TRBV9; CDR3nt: TGTGCCAGCAGCCAACTCTATGGCTACACCTTC; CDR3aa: CASSQLYGYTF
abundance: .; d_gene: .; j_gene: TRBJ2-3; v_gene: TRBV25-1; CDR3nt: TGTGCCAGCAGTGAAGGTAGCGTTGCAGATACGCAGTATTTT; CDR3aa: CASSEGSVADTQYF
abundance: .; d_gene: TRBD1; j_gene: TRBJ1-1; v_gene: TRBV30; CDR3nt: TGTGCCTGGAGCCGAGACAGGGGGCGAAACGCTTTCTTT; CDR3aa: CAWSRDRGRNAFF
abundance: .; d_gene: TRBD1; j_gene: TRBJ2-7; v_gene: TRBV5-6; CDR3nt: TGTGCCAGCAGTCCAGGGGGATCCTACGAGCAGTACTTC; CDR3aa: CASSPGGSYEQYF
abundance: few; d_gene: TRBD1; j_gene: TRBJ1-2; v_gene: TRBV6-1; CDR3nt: TGTGCCAGCAGTGCCGCGGGACAGTCTTTCTATGGCTACACCTTC; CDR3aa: CASSAAGQSFYGYTF
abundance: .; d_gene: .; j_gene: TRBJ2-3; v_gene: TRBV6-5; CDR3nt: TGTGCCAGCAGTCACTCGGACGGGAGTGCAGATACGCAGTATTTT; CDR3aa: CASSHSDGSADTQYF
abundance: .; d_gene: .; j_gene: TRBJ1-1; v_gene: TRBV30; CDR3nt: TGTGCCTGGAGGGACAGGAACACTGAAGCTTTCTTT; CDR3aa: CAWRDRNTEAFF